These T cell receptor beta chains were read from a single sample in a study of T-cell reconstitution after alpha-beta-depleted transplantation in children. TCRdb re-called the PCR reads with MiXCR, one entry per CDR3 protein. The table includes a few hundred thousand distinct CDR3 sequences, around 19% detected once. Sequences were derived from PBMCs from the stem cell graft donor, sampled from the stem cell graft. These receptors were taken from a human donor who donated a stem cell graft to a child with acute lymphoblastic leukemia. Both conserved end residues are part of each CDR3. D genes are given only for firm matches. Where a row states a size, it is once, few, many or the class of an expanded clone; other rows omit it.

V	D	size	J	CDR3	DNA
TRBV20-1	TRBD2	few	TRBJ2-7	CSARATSGAREQYF	TGCAGTGCTAGAGCGACTAGCGGCGCTCGTGAGCAGTACTTC
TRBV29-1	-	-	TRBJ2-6	CSVAGIGANVLTF	TGCAGCGTTGCAGGGATAGGGGCCAACGTCCTGACTTTC
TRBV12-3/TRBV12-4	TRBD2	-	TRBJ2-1	CASSPGLVGNEQFF	TGTGCCAGCAGTCCGGGACTAGTGGGGAATGAGCAGTTCTTC
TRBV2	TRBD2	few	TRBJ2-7	CASIGAGGTYEQYF	TGTGCCAGCATTGGAGCGGGAGGGACCTACGAGCAGTACTTC
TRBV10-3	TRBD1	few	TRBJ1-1	CAIRGQLNTEAFF	TGTGCCATCAGGGGACAGCTGAACACTGAAGCTTTCTTT
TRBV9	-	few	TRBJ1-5	CASSVGGDSNQPQHF	TGTGCCAGCAGCGTAGGTGGGGATAGCAATCAGCCCCAGCATTTT
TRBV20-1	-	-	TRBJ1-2	CSASWSNYGYTF	TGCAGTGCTAGCTGGTCTAACTATGGCTACACCTTC
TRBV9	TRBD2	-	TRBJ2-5	CASSATVAGGPQETQYF	TGTGCCAGCAGCGCCACCGTAGCGGGAGGGCCCCAAGAGACCCAGTACTTC
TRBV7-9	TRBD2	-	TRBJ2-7	CASSQGPGLAGRYEQYF	TGTGCCAGCAGCCAAGGCCCGGGACTAGCGGGAAGGTACGAGCAGTACTTC
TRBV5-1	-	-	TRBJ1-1	CASSLDRVATEAFF	TGCGCCAGCAGCTTGGACAGGGTGGCCACTGAAGCTTTCTTT
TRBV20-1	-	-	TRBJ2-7	CSARSPETYEQYF	TGCAGTGCTAGATCCCCAGAGACCTACGAGCAGTACTTC
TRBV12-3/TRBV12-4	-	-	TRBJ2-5	CASSFLRGSQETQYF	TGTGCCAGCAGTTTCCTCAGGGGCTCTCAAGAGACCCAGTACTTC
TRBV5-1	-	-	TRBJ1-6	CASSLGSNSPLHF	TGCGCCAGCAGCTTGGGTTCCAATTCACCCCTCCACTTT
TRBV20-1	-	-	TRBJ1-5	CSTSQESSNQPQHF	TGCAGTACCAGCCAGGAGAGTAGCAATCAGCCCCAGCATTTT